This T cell receptor beta chain was profiled in a study of CD8+CD57+ T cells in acquired aplastic anemia. Looking at the study overall: The mean DNA yield obtained from sorted CD4+ and CD8+ cells came to 3.2 ug. Researchers reported that healthy donors averaged about 11 million reads for CD4+ cells.

The germline V and J ends were trimmed by 10 bases and 1 base, with 13 bases remaining between them. The CDR3 runs to 13 residues. CDR1 and CDR2 (germline): SNHLY, FYNNEI. Concerning this clonotype: Its antigen is not known.

Study-wide points: Common to patients and controls were roughly 30 CD8+ CDR3 sequences. No significant difference in CD8+ Simpson's diversity was found between patients and controls.

The template used for profiling TCR beta VDJ and CDR3 was genomic DNA. A single record per CDR3 protein comes from TCRdb applying MiXCR to the reads. The data contain about 400,000 distinct CDR3 sequences, roughly 64% of them seen just once; the ten biggest clones take up 4%. The chain is built from TRBV2 and TRBJ2-5; a weak D match, TRBD1 (5 bases). This receptor was taken from a human donor in good health, serving as a control. Source material: sorted CD4+, CD8+, or CD8+CD57+ T cells (not recorded which) from PBMCs. The CDR3 DNA reads TGTGCCATCATCTCCGACAGCCAAGAGACCCAGTACTTC. It translates to CAIISDSQETQYF. Variable domain in full (rest from reference TRBV2 and TRBJ2-5): EPEVTQTPSHQVTQMGQEVILRCVPISNHLYFYWYRQILGQKVEFLVSFYNNEISEKSEIFDDQFSVERPDGSNFTLKIRSTKLEDSAMYFCAIISDSQETQYFGPGTRLLVL.